These T cell receptor beta chains were read from a single sample in a study of T cells after yellow fever vaccination. TCRdb independently ran MiXCR on the 5' RACE reads; one entry per CDR3 protein. The sample contains some 320,000 distinct CDR3 sequences, 8.5% to 10% of which appear only once. The specimen was PBMCs, collected on the day of the first yellow fever vaccination. The receptors originated from a man in his late teens or twenties who received the YFV17D yellow fever vaccine. Each CDR3 is given without its conserved first and last residue. The order of the fields is V gene, J gene, CDR3 protein.

>TRBV12-3/TRBV12-4|TRBJ2-2
ASSQGGQNTGELF
>TRBV20-1|TRBJ1-1
SDPGGTGCGNTEAF
>TRBV5-1|TRBJ2-3
ASSLGQGSDTQY
>TRBV6-5|TRBJ2-7
ASRTNRGEQY
>TRBV1|TRBJ2-1
TSSPKVRDSYNEQF
>TRBV5-1|TRBJ2-5
ASSRDGSQETQY
>TRBV7-2|TRBJ2-2
ASSARQSGELF
>TRBV20-1|TRBJ2-7
SAAGEGAYEQY
>TRBV6-5|TRBJ2-1
ASSYLRGGARNEQF
>TRBV7-9|TRBJ1-3
ASSQEVLGNTIY
>TRBV5-4|TRBJ2-1
ASRGTSGGYYNEQF
>TRBV6-2/TRBV6-3|TRBJ1-1
ATLQGGGEAF
>TRBV4-2|TRBJ1-1
ASSQEAGDNTEAF
>TRBV29-1|TRBJ1-4
SVIQGGEKLF
>TRBV20-1|TRBJ1-1
SARVETGWETEAF
>TRBV12-3/TRBV12-4|TRBJ2-2
ASSLQGTMFVAGELF
>TRBV7-2|TRBJ2-3
ASSFVPGPVDTQY
>TRBV7-6|TRBJ2-6
ASKGRDRDIPGANVLT
>TRBV4-2|TRBJ2-5
ASSQDWGGRQETQY
>TRBV6-1|TRBJ2-7
ASSQRVRGVEQY
>TRBV6-5|TRBJ1-2
ASSPEGWDGDYGYT
>TRBV24-1|TRBJ2-3
ATSKVGSADTQY
>TRBV5-4|TRBJ1-1
ASSLVTASNTEAF
>TRBV10-3|TRBJ2-7
AIKSGTETYEQY
>TRBV10-3|TRBJ2-2
AISELFFRGTGDTGELF
>TRBV6-2/TRBV6-3|TRBJ2-1
ATQLTQGINEQF
>TRBV15|TRBJ2-3
ATSPLYGGTVDTQY
>TRBV20-1|TRBJ1-2
SATKGQGHGYT
>TRBV7-9|TRBJ2-2
ASSSQRTGELF
>TRBV11-2|TRBJ1-4
ASSLTGAHNEKLF
>TRBV3-1|TRBJ2-4
ASSHRTSGGFQY
>TRBV27|TRBJ2-3
ASSSRPSWLTDTQY
>TRBV18|TRBJ2-2
ASSPRIAGANTGELF
>TRBV10-3|TRBJ2-2
AISDYRRDGGSGTGELF
>TRBV19|TRBJ2-1
ASSIGPNEQF